This TCR beta chain was retrieved from a study of blood T cell repertoires in COVID-19. Study-wide context: There were acute and convalescent COVID-19 samples, and they came from the United States, Italy and Spain. In each case, the material was cDNA or gDNA derived from T cells, B-cell-depleted T cells, or PBMCs.

In germline, CDR1 is SGHRS, CDR2 YFSETQ. V trimming: 4 bases; J trimming: 2 bases; junction bases outside the gene matches: 8. CDR3 size: 15 residues. In the source study's methods: Amplification with reference gene primers provided the estimates of nucleated cell counts. Measured with immunoSEQ multiplex PCR; TCRdb has only the in-frame clones, and not every one. V and J calls and clone size are copied from that table; D and trimming were computed from the DNA. The table records around 97,000 clones, roughly 84% of them present only once. The sample consisted of peripheral blood. The TCR sequence derives from a human donor in a cohort sampled during active COVID-19. This chain links TRBV5-1 with TRBJ1-1; TRBD1 agrees at 7 bases. The CDR3 is CASSARQGFNTEAFF. Here the CDR3 DNA reads TGCGCCAGCAGCGCCCGACAGGGCTTCAACACTGAAGCTTTCTTT.